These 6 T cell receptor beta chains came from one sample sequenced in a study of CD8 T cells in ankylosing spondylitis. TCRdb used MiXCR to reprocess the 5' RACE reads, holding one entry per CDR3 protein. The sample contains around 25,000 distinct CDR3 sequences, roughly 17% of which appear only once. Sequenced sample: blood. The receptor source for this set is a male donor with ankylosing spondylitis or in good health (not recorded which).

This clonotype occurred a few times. The CDR3 coding sequence is TGCAGTGCTAGAATCAGGGGCGGCCAATACGAGCAGTACTTC. Encoded protein: CSARIRGGQYEQYF. The chain recombines TRBV20-1 with TRBJ2-7, with a tentative D call TRBD1 (6 bases). V was trimmed by 2 bases and J by 4 bases, leaving 15 bases between them. From germline, CDR1 is DFQATT and CDR2 SNEGSKA (reference sequence). This CDR3 is 14 amino acids long.

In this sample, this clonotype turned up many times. The CDR3 protein is CAISDRGGTDTQYF. DNA for the CDR3: TGTGCCATCAGTGATAGGGGGGGCACAGATACGCAGTATTTT. The rearrangement joins TRBV10-3 to TRBJ2-3, with D possibly called TRBD1 or TRBD2 (6 bases each). CDR1 and CDR2 from the germline V gene are ENHRY and SYGVKD. This CDR3 contains 14 residues. The germline V and J ends were trimmed by 3 bases and 1 base, with 8 bases remaining between them.

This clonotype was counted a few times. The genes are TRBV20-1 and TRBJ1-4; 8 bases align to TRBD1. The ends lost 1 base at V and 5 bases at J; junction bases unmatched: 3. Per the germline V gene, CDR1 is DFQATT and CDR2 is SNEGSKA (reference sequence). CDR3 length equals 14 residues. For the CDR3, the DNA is TGCAGTGCTAGAGTTTCAGGGGGCAATGAAAAACTGTTTTTT. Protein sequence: CSARVSGGNEKLFF.

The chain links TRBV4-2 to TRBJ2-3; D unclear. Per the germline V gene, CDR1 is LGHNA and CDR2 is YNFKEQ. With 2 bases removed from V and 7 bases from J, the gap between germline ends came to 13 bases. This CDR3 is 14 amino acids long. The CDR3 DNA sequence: TGTGCCAGCAGCCAACGGCTAGGCTCTTATACGCAGTATTTT. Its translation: CASSQRLGSYTQYF.

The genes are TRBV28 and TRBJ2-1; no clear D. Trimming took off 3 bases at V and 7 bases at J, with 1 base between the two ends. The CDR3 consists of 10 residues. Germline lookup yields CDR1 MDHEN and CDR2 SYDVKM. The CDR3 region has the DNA TGTGCCAGCAGTTTTAATGAGCAGTTCTTC. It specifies CASSFNEQFF.

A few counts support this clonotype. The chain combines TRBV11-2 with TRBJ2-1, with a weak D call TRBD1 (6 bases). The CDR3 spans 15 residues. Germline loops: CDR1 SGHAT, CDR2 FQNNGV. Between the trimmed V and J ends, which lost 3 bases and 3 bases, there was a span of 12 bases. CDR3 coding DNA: TGTGCCAGCAGCTTGGGCAGGGGAAACTACAATGAGCAGTTCTTC. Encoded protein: CASSLGRGNYNEQFF.